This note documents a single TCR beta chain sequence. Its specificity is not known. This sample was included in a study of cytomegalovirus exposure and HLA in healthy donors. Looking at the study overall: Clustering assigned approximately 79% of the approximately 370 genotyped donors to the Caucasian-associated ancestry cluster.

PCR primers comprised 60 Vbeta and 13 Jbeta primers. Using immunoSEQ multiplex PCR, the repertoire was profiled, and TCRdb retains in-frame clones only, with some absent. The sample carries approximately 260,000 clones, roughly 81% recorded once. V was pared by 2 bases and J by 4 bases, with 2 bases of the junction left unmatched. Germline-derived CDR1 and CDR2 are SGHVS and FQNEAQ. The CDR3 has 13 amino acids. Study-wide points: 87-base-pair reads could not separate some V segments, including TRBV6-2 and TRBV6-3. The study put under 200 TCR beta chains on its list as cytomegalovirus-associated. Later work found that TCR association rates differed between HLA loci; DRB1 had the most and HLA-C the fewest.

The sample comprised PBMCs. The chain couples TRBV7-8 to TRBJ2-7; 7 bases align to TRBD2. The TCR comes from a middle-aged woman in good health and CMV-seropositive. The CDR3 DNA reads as TGTGCCAGCAGCTTACAGGGAGGGTACGAGCAGTACTTC. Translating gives CASSLQGGYEQYF.